The 27 T cell receptor beta chains given below trace back to one sample, sequenced in a study of early T cells in non-severe SARS-CoV-2 infection. Each CDR3 protein is one row after TCRdb ran MiXCR on the 5' RACE reads. The table shows 43,000 or so distinct CDR3 sequences, with less than 8.5% occurring only once. Specimen: whole blood. These receptor sequences come from an adult who was a healthcare worker with PCR-confirmed SARS-CoV-2 infection or an uninfected control (not recorded which).

In its sample, this clonotype was seen a few times. The chain employs TRBV6-1 and TRBJ2-7; D call uncertain. V dropped 3 bases and J dropped 3 bases, with 3 bases sitting between them. The CDR3 is 11 residues long. CDR1 MNHNS and CDR2 SASEGT come from the germline V gene. CDR3 residues: CASSDDYEQYF. The CDR3 coding sequence is TGTGCCAGCAGTGACGACTACGAGCAGTACTTC.

At least ten counts were recorded for this clonotype. The V call is TRBV20-1, the J call TRBJ2-7; unclear D gene. The germline V and J ends were trimmed by 0 bases and 2 bases, with 14 bases remaining between them. The CDR3 has 15 amino acids. Per germline, CDR1 DFQATT and CDR2 SNEGSKA (reference sequence). The CDR3 is CSARDARTITYEQYF. The CDR3 nucleotides read TGCAGTGCTAGAGATGCCAGGACGATTACCTACGAGCAGTACTTC.

This clonotype was seen ten or more times. The rearrangement links TRBV20-1 to TRBJ2-2; D unclear. The CDR3 spans 11 residues. The V end was cut by 6 bases, the J end by 5 bases, with 7 bases between. Germline-derived CDR1 and CDR2 are DFQATT and SNEGSKA (reference sequence). The CDR3 nucleotides are TGCAGTGCAACGAGTACCGGGGAGCTGTTTTTT. Protein sequence: CSATSTGELFF.

The chain's CDR3 is CASSYHGTGDQPQHF. CDR3 nucleotide sequence: TGTGCCAGCAGTTACCACGGGACAGGGGATCAGCCCCAGCATTTT. The rearrangement joins TRBV6-5 to TRBJ1-5, with 10 bases identical to TRBD1. Germline values: CDR1 MNHEY, CDR2 SVGAGI. There are 15 residues in the CDR3. V gave up 2 bases and J gave up 5 bases; unmatched junction bases: 3.

This clonotype was seen only once. This chain links TRBV28 with TRBJ2-1; 8 positions match TRBD2. The length of the CDR3 is 17 residues. Trimming at V came to 5 bases and at J to 4 bases, leaving 13 bases not matched to a gene. Germline V gives CDR1 MDHEN, CDR2 SYDVKM. The CDR3 here is CASSPWGQAGGYNEQFF. CDR3 bases: TGTGCCAGCAGTCCCTGGGGTCAGGCGGGGGGATACAATGAGCAGTTCTTC. Variable domain in full (rest from reference TRBV28 and TRBJ2-1): DVKVTQSSRYLVKRTGEKVFLECVQDMDHENMFWYRQDPGLGLRLIYFSYDVKMKEKGDIPEGYSVSREKKERFSLILESASTNQTSMYLCASSPWGQAGGYNEQFFGPGTRLTVL.

Ten or more counts support this clonotype. The V call is TRBV3-1, the J call TRBJ1-1; unclear D gene. CDR1 is LGHDT and CDR2 is YNNKEL in the germline V gene (reference sequence). Trimming took 3 bases from V and 1 from J, leaving 9 bases between them. The CDR3 totals 14 residues. The DNA of the CDR3 is TGTGCCAGCAGCCAGCTCGGGTCGAACACTGAAGCTTTCTTT. As protein: CASSQLGSNTEAFF.

This clonotype was counted a few times. The chain uses TRBV7-2 and TRBJ1-3, with D perhaps matching TRBD1 (5 bases). CDR1 is SGHTA and CDR2 is FQGNSA in the germline V gene. V was pared by 1 base and J by 9 bases, with 7 bases between. The CDR3 totals 12 residues. CDR3 nucleotide sequence: TGTGCCAGCAGCTTAGAAGGGACCACCATATATTTT. As protein: CASSLEGTTIYF. The whole variable domain, remainder taken from reference TRBV7-2 and TRBJ1-3, is GAGVSQSPSNKVTEKGKDVELRCDPISGHTALYWYRQSLGQGLEFLIYFQGNSAPDKSGLPSDRFSAERTGGSVSTLTIQRTQQEDSAVYLCASSLEGTTIYFGEGSWLTVV.

This clonotype has just a few counts. The V gene is TRBV5-8, the J gene TRBJ2-3; 11 positions match TRBD2. V shed 7 bases and J 6 bases; nucleotides not matched to a gene: 13. Germline values: CDR1 SGHTS, CDR2 YDEGEE. This CDR3 has 16 residues. The CDR3 sequence is CASLAGGTFRRDTQYF. DNA for the CDR3: TGTGCCAGCCTAGCGGGGGGCACCTTCCGCAGGGATACGCAGTATTTT.

This clonotype was seen repeatedly, ten times or more. The V gene is TRBV27, the J gene TRBJ1-2, with unresolved D. The V end was cut by 7 bases, the J end by 7 bases, with 19 bases between. The germline V gene has CDR1 MNHEY and CDR2 SMNVEV (reference sequence). CDR3 size: 14 residues. CDR3 amino acids: CASKPEGGWFGYTF. DNA for the CDR3: TGTGCCAGCAAGCCCGAAGGCGGGTGGTTTGGCTACACCTTC.

The CDR3 protein is CASSFSGTAYEQYF. CDR3 coding DNA: TGCGCCAGCAGCTTCTCCGGGACAGCCTACGAGCAGTACTTC. V and J are TRBV5-1 and TRBJ2-7, with 7 bases aligning to TRBD1. CDR1 and CDR2 from the germline V gene are SGHRS and YFSETQ. The CDR3 spans 14 residues. Trimming cost V 2 bases and J 2 bases; bases outside gene matches: 4.

The gene calls are TRBV29-1 and TRBJ2-7, with TRBD2 as a possible D gene (5 bases). CDR3 length: 13 amino acids. The ends were cut back, 1 base at V and 3 bases at J, with 10 bases in the middle. Per the germline V gene, CDR1 is SQVTM and CDR2 is ANQGSEA. In DNA form, the CDR3 reads TGCAGCGTTGAAGGAGGGTTATTCTACGAGCAGTACTTC. Amino acid sequence: CSVEGGLFYEQYF.

This clonotype has more than one count but fewer than ten. V and J are TRBV28 and TRBJ2-1; D is undetermined. CDR1 and CDR2 (germline): MDHEN, SYDVKM. The V gene lost 3 bases and the J gene lost 5 bases, with 14 bases spanning the gap. The CDR3 loop spans 15 amino acids. CDR3 loop: CASSLKTPWHNEQFF. CDR3 in DNA: TGTGCCAGCAGTTTGAAGACTCCGTGGCACAATGAGCAGTTCTTC.

CDR3 sequence (DNA): TGTGCCAGCAGTTACAGGGAGGGTCAGCCCCAGCATTTT. This encodes CASSYREGQPQHF. The gene calls are TRBV12-3 or TRBV12-4 and TRBJ1-5; TRBD1 is a possible D gene (6 bases). The CDR3 is 13 amino acids. Trimming cost V 4 bases and J 6 bases, with 10 bases left between them.

The chain recombines TRBV11-2 with TRBJ2-7; 8 positions agree with TRBD1. The trim removed 5 bases at V and 1 base at J, leaving 7 bases unmatched. The length of the CDR3 is 15 residues. Germline V CDR1 and CDR2: SGHAT, FQNNGV. The CDR3 sequence: CASSPRGQDSYEQYF. CDR3 DNA sequence: TGTGCCAGCAGCCCCCGGGGACAGGATTCCTACGAGCAGTACTTC.

This clonotype was seen ten or more times. The V call is TRBV6-5, the J call TRBJ1-4; TRBD1 is a possible D gene (5 bases). V was trimmed by 4 bases and J by 5 bases, leaving 8 bases between them. The germline gives CDR1 MNHEY, CDR2 SVGAGI. CDR3 length: 13 residues. Written as DNA, the CDR3 is TGTGCCAGCAGTTGGGACGGCAATGAAAAACTGTTTTTT. It codes for CASSWDGNEKLFF.

This clonotype was seen ten or more times. The chain links TRBV27 to TRBJ2-3; TRBD1 matches 7 bases. Germline-derived CDR1 and CDR2 are MNHEY and SMNVEV (reference sequence). This CDR3 has 15 residues. The trim removed 3 bases at V and 3 bases at J, leaving 6 bases unmatched. The CDR3 sequence: CASSFRDSETDTQYF. The DNA for the CDR3 is TGTGCCAGCAGTTTCCGGGACAGCGAGACAGATACGCAGTATTTT.

In this sample, this clonotype turned up many times. J is TRBJ1-1 and V is TRBV27; D unresolved. The CDR3 is 13 amino acids. V was shortened by 5 bases and J by 3 bases, with 10 bases between the two germline ends. The germline gives CDR1 MNHEY, CDR2 SMNVEV (reference sequence). The CDR3 DNA reads as TGTGCCAGCAGTCTCTCAGATTACACTGAAGCTTTCTTT. As protein: CASSLSDYTEAFF.

In its sample, this clonotype ranks as medium-sized (0.01 to 0.1%). The J gene is TRBJ2-3, the V gene TRBV29-1; tentatively, D is TRBD1 or TRBD2 (5 bases each). The CDR3 runs to 13 residues. Trimming took off 3 bases at V and 4 bases at J, with 11 bases between the two ends. Germline V lookup: CDR1 SQVTM, CDR2 ANQGSEA. Written as DNA, the CDR3 is TGCAGCGTTGACCGTGGGACGGCAGATACGCAGTATTTT. It codes for CSVDRGTADTQYF.

In this sample, this clonotype turned up a few times. The V gene is TRBV19, the J gene TRBJ1-4; D is possibly TRBD1 (6 bases). V was shortened by 3 bases and J by 8 bases, with 13 bases between the two germline ends. The CDR3 consists of 14 residues. The germline V gene encodes CDR1 LNHDA and CDR2 SQIVND (reference sequence). CDR3 region: CASSILQGDEKLFF. The CDR3 DNA is TGTGCCAGTAGTATCCTACAGGGCGACGAAAAACTGTTTTTT.

This clonotype was seen a handful of times. V usage is TRBV7-2 and J usage is TRBJ2-7, with TRBD2 matching over 8 bases. CDR3 length equals 15 residues. V shed 4 bases and J 1 base; nucleotides not matched to a gene: 6. CDR1 and CDR2 (germline): SGHTA, FQGNSA. The CDR3 sequence is CASSSWAGGSYEQYF. For the CDR3, the DNA is TGTGCCAGCAGCTCCTGGGCGGGGGGTTCCTACGAGCAGTACTTC. Using reference TRBV7-2 and TRBJ2-7 for the parts outside the CDR3, the full variable domain is GAGVSQSPSNKVTEKGKDVELRCDPISGHTALYWYRQSLGQGLEFLIYFQGNSAPDKSGLPSDRFSAERTGGSVSTLTIQRTQQEDSAVYLCASSSWAGGSYEQYFGPGTRLTVT.

The rearrangement joins TRBV6-5 to TRBJ2-1; D uncertain. The V end was cut by 8 bases, the J end by 14 bases, with 7 bases between. Germline lookup yields CDR1 MNHEY and CDR2 SVGAGI. This CDR3 spans 8 amino acids. The CDR3 DNA reads as TGTGCCAGCGCCCCGGAGTTCTTC. It is translated as CASAPEFF.

The table lists this clonotype with many counts. CDR3 DNA sequence: TGTGCCAGCAGTTTAGTTTCTGAAGCTTTCTTT. Translation: CASSLVSEAFF. The V and J genes are TRBV28 and TRBJ1-1; D is undetermined. Deletions cut 2 bases from V and 6 bases from J, with 4 bases between. Germline V gene data show CDR1 as MDHEN and CDR2 as SYDVKM. This CDR3 is built from 11 residues.

This clonotype occurred many times. The CDR3 DNA reads as TGCGCCAGCAGCTCCCTAGCGGGGGGGAGCTCCTACAATGAGCAGTTCTTC. This encodes CASSSLAGGSSYNEQFF. This chain connects TRBV5-1 to TRBJ2-1, with TRBD2 matching 12 bases. Germline V gives CDR1 SGHRS, CDR2 YFSETQ. The CDR3 totals 17 residues. Losses at the gene ends were 3 bases for V and 0 bases for J; bases not matched to a gene: 4.

This clonotype appeared a few times. This chain links TRBV19 with TRBJ2-5; maybe TRBD2 (6 bases). V was shortened by 4 bases and J by 3 bases, with 18 bases between the two germline ends. The CDR3 is made up of 16 amino acids. In germline, CDR1 is LNHDA, CDR2 SQIVND (reference sequence). CDR3 sequence (DNA): TGTGCCAGTAGTACCCGGTTCCCCGGGAGAGAAGAGACCCAGTACTTC. Encoded protein: CASSTRFPGREETQYF.

This clonotype was detected many times. V is TRBV4-3 and J is TRBJ2-7; D might be TRBD1 (7 bases). This CDR3 has 18 amino acids. The germline gives CDR1 LGHNA, CDR2 YSLEER. Trimming removed 1 base from V and 4 bases from J, with 23 bases in between. CDR3 residues: CASSQATLLARGEYEQYF. CDR3 sequence (DNA): TGCGCCAGCAGCCAAGCCACTCTCTTGGCCAGGGGGGAATACGAGCAGTACTTC.

This sequence joins TRBV20-1 and TRBJ1-5, with TRBD1 matching over 11 bases. Germline CDR1 reads DFQATT; CDR2 reads SNEGSKA (reference sequence). This CDR3 spans 14 amino acids. V shed 4 bases and J 5 bases; nucleotides not matched to a gene: 4. This chain's CDR3 is CSAIPGQGDQPQHF. The CDR3 DNA sequence: TGCAGTGCTATTCCGGGACAGGGGGATCAGCCCCAGCATTTT.

This clonotype has a count of ten or more. The chain is built from TRBV20-1 and TRBJ1-2, with 7 bases aligning to TRBD1. With V trimmed by 4 bases and J by 5 bases, 7 bases remained unmatched. CDR3 length equals 13 residues. Germline V gives CDR1 DFQATT, CDR2 SNEGSKA (reference sequence). The CDR3 nucleotides are TGCAGTGCTACGTACAGGGGTTATTATGGCTACACCTTC. This gives the protein CSATYRGYYGYTF.